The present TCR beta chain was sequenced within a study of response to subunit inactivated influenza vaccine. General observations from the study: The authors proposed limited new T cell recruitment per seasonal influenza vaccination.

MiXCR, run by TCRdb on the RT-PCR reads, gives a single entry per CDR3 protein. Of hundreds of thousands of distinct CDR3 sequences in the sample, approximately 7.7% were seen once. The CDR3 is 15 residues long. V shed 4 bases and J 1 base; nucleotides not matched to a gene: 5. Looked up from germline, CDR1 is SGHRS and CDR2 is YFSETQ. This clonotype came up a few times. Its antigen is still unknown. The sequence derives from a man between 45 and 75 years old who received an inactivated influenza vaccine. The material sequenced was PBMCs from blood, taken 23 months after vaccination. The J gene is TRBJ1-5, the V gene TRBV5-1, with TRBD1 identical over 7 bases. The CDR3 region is CASSIGTASNQPQHF. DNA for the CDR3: TGCGCCAGCAGCATAGGGACAGCAAGCAATCAGCCCCAGCATTTT.